The 20 T cell receptor beta chains below all came from one sample that was sequenced in a study of T cell repertoires in cytomegalovirus infection. TCRdb reprocessed the reads via MiXCR and lists one record per CDR3 protein. Seen here are roughly 920,000 distinct CDR3 sequences, roughly 30% observed once, and the top ten hold roughly 13%. Their cognate antigens are unknown. This sample comprised cultured CD8+ T cells from PBMCs, obtained from culture after CMV antigen stimulation. These receptor sequences come from a human donor in good health (CMV status not recorded). Some clones in this sample may be carry-over from other donors' samples.

This clonotype has only a few counts. The junction and the germline gene differ at one end; a read error may be behind it. The chain recombines TRBV7-6 with TRBJ2-6, with 7 positions matching TRBD1. Germline V CDR1 and CDR2: SGHVS, FNYEAQ. There are 18 residues in the CDR3. Written as DNA, the CDR3 is TGTGCTAGCAGCTTAGCTCCAGGGGGTGCATCTGGGGCCAACGTCCTGACTTTC. Its protein is CASSLAPGGASGANVLTF.

This clonotype was observed a handful of times. The chain carries TRBV5-1 and TRBJ2-7, with D perhaps matching TRBD2 (5 bases). From germline, CDR1 is SGHRS and CDR2 YFSETQ. The CDR3 is made up of 16 amino acids. Trimming cost V 4 bases and J 2 bases, with 19 bases left between them. The CDR3: CASSPPGVTFTYEQYF. The CDR3 nucleotides are TGCGCCAGCAGCCCCCCCGGGGTTACTTTTACCTACGAGCAGTACTTC.

In its sample, this clonotype was seen a few times. This chain links TRBV6-6 with TRBJ1-2; unclear D gene. CDR3 length: 11 amino acids. V was shortened by 5 bases and J by 6 bases, with 7 bases between the two germline ends. The germline V gene encodes CDR1 MNHNY and CDR2 SVGAGI (reference sequence). The CDR3 is CASSPVDGYTF. CDR3 DNA: TGTGCCAGCAGTCCCGTAGATGGCTACACCTTC.

This clonotype occurred a few times. The chain employs TRBV7-3 and TRBJ2-1; a possible D gene is TRBD1 (6 bases). From germline, CDR1 is SGHTA and CDR2 FQGTGA. The V end was cut by 5 bases, the J end by 3 bases, with 17 bases between. The CDR3 contains 16 residues. The CDR3: CASSPGGRRVYNEQFF. CDR3 in DNA: TGTGCCAGCAGCCCTGGGGGCAGGCGAGTCTACAATGAGCAGTTCTTC.

This clonotype came up once. The rearrangement links TRBV2 to TRBJ2-7, with a possible D match to TRBD1 (6 bases). The CDR3 has 15 amino acids. Germline V lookup: CDR1 SNHLY, CDR2 FYNNEI. Here the CDR3 reads CVSPSFRDTGYEQYV. The CDR3 DNA reads as TGTGTCAGCCCCTCATTCCGGGACACCGGATACGAGCAGTACGTC.

The J gene is TRBJ1-5, the V gene TRBV10-3, with D possibly TRBD1 on 5 matching bases. V was trimmed by 0 bases and J by 13 bases, leaving 22 bases between them. Germline V gives CDR1 ENHRY, CDR2 SYGVKD. This CDR3 contains 16 residues. The CDR3 DNA follows: TGTGCCATCAGTGAGTCGGAGAGGGACCCGCGCCAGATTCAGCATTTT. It translates to CAISESERDPRQIQHF.

The table lists this clonotype with many counts. CDR3 region: CASSDPGGPSTDTQYF. The CDR3 DNA reads TGTGCCAGCAGTGACCCAGGGGGCCCTTCTACAGATACGCAGTATTTT. V is TRBV25-1 and J is TRBJ2-3; 8 bases fit TRBD1. The germline V gene encodes CDR1 MGHDK and CDR2 SYGVNS. The CDR3 runs 16 residues. The V gene end was trimmed by 3 bases and the J gene end by 3 bases; junction bases not matched to a gene: 8.

Ten or more counts support this clonotype. This rearrangement joins TRBV7-6 to TRBJ2-1; 7 positions match TRBD1. The CDR3 has 14 residues. The germline CDR1 and CDR2 sequences are SGHVS and FNYEAQ. The junction had 7 bases not matched to a gene; V was cut back by 3 bases and J by 8 bases. CDR3 nucleotides: TGTGCCAGCAGCTTGATACAGGGGTGGGATGAGCAGTTCTTC. It encodes CASSLIQGWDEQFF.

The chain carries TRBV5-1 and TRBJ2-7; D tentatively reads TRBD1 or TRBD2 (5 bases each). Germline V gives CDR1 SGHRS, CDR2 YFSETQ. Trimming took 0 bases from V and 4 from J, leaving 11 bases between them. This CDR3 has 14 residues. CDR3 amino acids: CASSLAGTRYEQYF. The CDR3 DNA sequence: TGCGCCAGCAGCTTGGCAGGGACCAGGTACGAGCAGTACTTC.

The rearrangement joins TRBV10-3 to TRBJ2-1; no reliable D call. CDR3 length: 12 residues. Per the germline V gene, CDR1 is ENHRY and CDR2 is SYGVKD. V lost 6 bases, J lost 6 bases, and 9 bases lay in between. CDR3 amino acids: CAIRLSRNEQFF. The DNA of the CDR3 is TGTGCCATCAGATTGTCCCGCAATGAGCAGTTCTTC.

The rearrangement joins TRBV5-4 to TRBJ1-6, with D maybe TRBD1 (6 bases). CDR1 SGHNT and CDR2 YYREEE come from the germline V gene (reference sequence). Trimming removed 5 bases from V and 7 bases from J, with 10 bases in between. The CDR3 is made up of 13 amino acids. CDR3 region: CASSGTRNSPLHF. The DNA of the CDR3 is TGTGCCAGCAGTGGGACACGGAATTCACCCCTCCACTTT.

The chain combines TRBV2 with TRBJ1-2, with 8 bases matching TRBD1. Germline CDR1 reads SNHLY; CDR2 reads FYNNEI. Unmatched junction bases numbered 3, after V lost 7 bases and J lost 5 bases. CDR3 size: 12 residues. The CDR3 reads CASKDRAYGYTF. The CDR3 region has the DNA TGTGCCAGCAAGGACAGGGCTTATGGCTACACCTTC. Filled out from reference TRBV2 and TRBJ1-2, the complete variable domain reads EPEVTQTPSHQVTQMGQEVILRCVPISNHLYFYWYRQILGQKVEFLVSFYNNEISEKSEIFDDQFSVERPDGSNFTLKIRSTKLEDSAMYFCASKDRAYGYTFGSGTRLTVV.

This chain joins TRBV7-3 and TRBJ1-6; 8 bases are a match to TRBD1. V lost 5 bases, J lost 8 bases, and 8 bases stayed unmatched. The CDR3 contains 15 residues. Germline V gene sequence: CDR1 SGHTA, CDR2 FQGTGA. CDR3 sequence reads: CASSPGQGFDSPLHF. Written as DNA, the CDR3 is TGTGCCAGCAGCCCCGGACAGGGCTTCGATTCACCCCTCCACTTT.

The chain couples TRBV7-8 to TRBJ2-7; TRBD1 aligns across 10 bases. The CDR3 has 16 amino acids. The J segment lost 6 bases and the V segment lost 6 bases, leaving 14 bases of the junction unmatched. Germline V lookup: CDR1 SGHVS, CDR2 FQNEAQ. The CDR3 reads CASSQFRDRGLSEQYV. As DNA, the CDR3 is TGTGCCAGCAGTCAATTCCGGGACAGGGGACTCTCCGAGCAGTACGTC.

This chain joins TRBV6-2 or TRBV6-3 and TRBJ2-2; D unresolved. CDR1 is MNHEY and CDR2 is SVGEGT in the germline V gene. Deletions cut 7 bases from V and 1 base from J, with 16 bases between. The length of the CDR3 is 16 residues. This CDR3 reads CASIQSYPENTGELFF. In DNA, the CDR3 is TGTGCCAGCATCCAATCCTACCCGGAGAACACCGGGGAGCTGTTTTTT.

The J gene is TRBJ1-1, the V gene TRBV5-6; D is perhaps TRBD1 (6 bases). V was pared by 0 bases and J by 8 bases, with 8 bases between. Germline V gene sequence: CDR1 SGHDT, CDR2 YYEEEE. This CDR3 has 12 residues. CDR3 nucleotides: TGTGCCAGCAGCTTGGTCCAGGGGGAAGCTTTCTTT. Translation: CASSLVQGEAFF.

V usage is TRBV6-6 and J usage is TRBJ2-4; D tentatively fits TRBD1 or TRBD2 (5 bases each). The ends were cut back, 5 bases at V and 5 bases at J, with 10 bases in the middle. This CDR3 is built from 13 residues. CDR1 and CDR2 (germline): MNHNY, SVGAGI (reference sequence). The CDR3 region is CASSPGTQNIQYF. CDR3 coding DNA: TGTGCCAGCAGTCCGGGGACCCAAAACATTCAGTACTTC.

The chain is built from TRBV9 and TRBJ1-1; TRBD1 is a possible D gene (5 bases). Germline CDR1 reads SGDLS; CDR2 reads YYNGEE. This CDR3 has 13 amino acids. Trimming took 6 bases from V and 1 from J, leaving 10 bases between them. This CDR3 is CASTGGTNTEAFF. CDR3 nucleotide sequence: TGTGCCAGCACTGGGGGGACGAACACTGAAGCTTTCTTT.

The CDR3 reads CASTTVGHMNTEAFF. The CDR3 DNA is TGTGCCAGCACTACCGTGGGACATATGAACACTGAAGCTTTCTTT. V and J are TRBV6-6 and TRBJ1-1; possible D gene TRBD1, 6 bases. The V gene's germline CDR1 is MNHNY and CDR2 SVGAGI (reference sequence). Trimming shortened V by 7 bases and J by 0 bases, and 15 bases separated the two germline ends. There are 15 residues in the CDR3.

This chain links TRBV15 with TRBJ2-1, with TRBD2 matching 9 bases. The ends lost 2 bases at V and 3 bases at J; junction bases unmatched: 2. The CDR3 runs to 15 residues. Germline CDR1 and CDR2: LNHNV and YYDKDF (reference sequence). The CDR3 sequence: CATSRLAGVYNEQFF. The CDR3 DNA reads as TGTGCCACCAGCAGATTAGCGGGGGTCTACAATGAGCAGTTCTTC. Looking up the rest from reference TRBV15 and TRBJ2-1 gives the full variable domain: DAMVIQNPRYQVTQFGKPVTLSCSQTLNHNVMYWYQQKSSQAPKLLFHYYDKDFNNEADTPDNFQSRRPNTSFCFLDIRSPGLGDTAMYLCATSRLAGVYNEQFFGPGTRLTVL.